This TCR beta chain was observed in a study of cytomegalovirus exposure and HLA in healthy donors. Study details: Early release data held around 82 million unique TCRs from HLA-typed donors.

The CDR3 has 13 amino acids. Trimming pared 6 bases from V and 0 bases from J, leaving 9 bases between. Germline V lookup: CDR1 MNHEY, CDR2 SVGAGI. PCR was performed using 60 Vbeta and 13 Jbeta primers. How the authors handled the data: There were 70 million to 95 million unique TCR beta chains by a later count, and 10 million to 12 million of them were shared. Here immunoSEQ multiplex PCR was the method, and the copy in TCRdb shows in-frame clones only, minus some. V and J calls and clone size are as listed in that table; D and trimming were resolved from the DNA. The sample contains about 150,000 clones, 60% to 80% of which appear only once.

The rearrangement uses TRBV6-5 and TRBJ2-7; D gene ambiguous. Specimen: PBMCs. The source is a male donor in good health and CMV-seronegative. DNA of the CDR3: TGTGCCAGCAGAAAACAGAGCTCCTACGAGCAGTACTTC. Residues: CASRKQSSYEQYF.